Below, 22 T cell receptor beta chains from the same sample are listed, as sequenced in a study of cytomegalovirus exposure and HLA in healthy donors. The PCR employed 60 Vbeta primers together with 13 Jbeta primers. Clones were sequenced by immunoSEQ multiplex PCR, and TCRdb holds only the in-frame ones, with some missing. This table holds about 130,000 clones, 60% to 85% found once. The specimen was PBMCs. The receptors shown here come from a female donor in good health and CMV-seropositive.

The chain combines TRBV30 with TRBJ2-1; a weak D match, TRBD2 (5 bases). CDR3 length equals 11 residues. Looked up from germline, CDR1 is GTSNPN and CDR2 is SVGIG (reference sequence). V was clipped by 4 bases and J by 5 bases, with 6 bases between them. CDR3 nucleotides: TGTGCCTGGACCGGGAACAATGAGCAGTTCTTC. It yields the protein CAWTGNNEQFF.

There are a few counts of this clone. The chain has TRBV19 and TRBJ2-7, with TRBD1 matching 7 bases. Germline V gives CDR1 LNHDA, CDR2 SQIVND (reference sequence). Unmatched junction bases numbered 8, after V lost 3 bases and J lost 3 bases. CDR3 length: 15 residues. The CDR3 bases are TGTGCCAGTAGTATTACAGGGGAGCGGTTCTACGAGCAGTACTTC. Translating it yields CASSITGERFYEQYF.

This chain links TRBV4-1 with TRBJ2-7; 12 bases match TRBD2. The CDR3 is 17 residues long. The junction had 6 bases not matched to a gene; V was cut back by 0 bases and J by 3 bases. CDR1 is MGHRA, CDR2 YSYEKL, per germline. CDR3 sequence: CASSQDLSSGRVYEQYF. DNA of the CDR3: TGCGCCAGCAGCCAAGATCTCTCTAGCGGGAGGGTCTACGAGCAGTACTTC.

The CDR3 loop reads CASRQGMYNEQFF. DNA of the CDR3: TGTGCCAGCAGACAGGGTATGTACAATGAGCAGTTCTTC. The chain has TRBV2 and TRBJ2-1; possible D gene TRBD1, 6 bases. The V end lost 6 bases, the J end lost 4 bases, and 10 bases lay between the germline ends. The CDR3 totals 13 residues. Germline CDR1 SNHLY, CDR2 FYNNEI.

The chain couples TRBV4-2 to TRBJ2-1; 7 bases line up with TRBD2. The junction had 6 bases not matched to a gene; V was cut back by 0 bases and J by 4 bases. CDR3 length: 16 amino acids. Germline assignment: CDR1 LGHNA and CDR2 YNFKEQ. The DNA of the CDR3 is TGTGCCAGCAGCCAAGATAAGGGAGGGCCTTACAATGAGCAGTTCTTC. It encodes CASSQDKGGPYNEQFF.

This clone was detected once. V gene TRBV14 combines with J gene TRBJ1-1; unclear D gene. The CDR3 sequence is 11 residues long. Trimming removed 2 bases from V and 12 bases from J, with 10 bases in between. The germline V gene encodes CDR1 SGHDN and CDR2 FVKESK. CDR3 in amino acids: CASSQYEETFF. The CDR3 nucleotides read TGTGCCAGCAGCCAATATGAGGAGACTTTCTTT.

V and J are TRBV14 and TRBJ2-3; 7 positions agree with TRBD2. Germline CDR1 and CDR2: SGHDN and FVKESK. This CDR3 is 14 amino acids long. J lost 2 bases, V lost 5 bases, and 4 bases had no gene match. This chain's CDR3 is CASSYGLVTDTQYF. CDR3 DNA: TGTGCCAGCAGCTACGGACTAGTCACAGATACGCAGTATTTT.

This sequence joins TRBV29-1 and TRBJ2-5; 9 nucleotides agree with TRBD2. CDR1 is SQVTM, CDR2 ANQGSEA, per germline. Trimming cost V 3 bases and J 5 bases; bases outside gene matches: 7. CDR3 length equals 14 residues. The CDR3 coding sequence is TGCAGCGTTGAGGGGGTAGCGGGAGTGGAGACCCAGTACTTC. This gives the protein CSVEGVAGVETQYF.

This sequence joins TRBV2 and TRBJ1-6; TRBD1 matches 9 bases. Germline V gene sequence: CDR1 SNHLY, CDR2 FYNNEI. With 7 bases clipped from V and 6 bases from J, the junction kept 13 bases outside the gene matches. The CDR3 runs 17 residues. The CDR3 DNA is TGTGCCAGCACTAGTGGCCTATCGGGACAGGGTAATTCACCCCTCCACTTT. Translating gives CASTSGLSGQGNSPLHF.

The chain employs TRBV29-1 and TRBJ1-1; D is unclear. The CDR3 spans 11 residues. Germline-derived CDR1 and CDR2 are SQVTM and ANQGSEA. The V and J ends lost 4 bases and 7 bases respectively, with 10 bases between them. CDR3 region: CSVGGIGEAFF. DNA for the CDR3: TGCAGCGTTGGAGGGATCGGTGAAGCTTTCTTT.

This clone was counted only a few times. This chain links TRBV30 with TRBJ1-6; D not resolved. Germline V gives CDR1 GTSNPN, CDR2 SVGIG (reference sequence). The CDR3 totals 12 residues. Trimming cost V 3 bases and J 8 bases, with 8 bases left between them. The CDR3 bases are TGTGCCTGGAGGACTTTAGATTCACCCCTCCACTTT. It specifies CAWRTLDSPLHF.

The rearrangement links TRBV5-4 to TRBJ2-3; 7 nucleotides align to TRBD2. Germline V gives CDR1 SGHNT, CDR2 YYREEE (reference sequence). The CDR3 spans 15 residues. Losses at the gene ends were 4 bases for V and 5 bases for J; bases not matched to a gene: 10. The CDR3 here is CASSPPGGRIDTQYF. The CDR3 nucleotides read TGTGCCAGCAGCCCCCCGGGGGGAAGGATAGATACGCAGTATTTT.

The table lists this clone with a few counts. The chain links TRBV5-6 to TRBJ2-7; TRBD1 agrees at 9 bases. CDR1 is SGHDT and CDR2 is YYEEEE in the germline V gene. CDR3 length: 13 residues. Trimming cost V 4 bases and J 4 bases; bases outside gene matches: 3. The CDR3 bases are TGTGCCAGCAGCCGAGGGACAGGGTACGAGCAGTACTTC. This encodes CASSRGTGYEQYF.

This chain uses TRBV18 with TRBJ1-1; tentative D call: TRBD1 (6 bases). The germline V gene has CDR1 KGHSH and CDR2 LQKENI. Trimming took 0 bases from V and 10 from J, leaving 12 bases between them. This CDR3 spans 13 amino acids. The CDR3 here is CASSPPSGVVAFF. The CDR3 DNA sequence: TGTGCCAGCTCACCACCGTCAGGGGTTGTAGCTTTCTTT. The entire variable domain, with the rest obtained from reference TRBV18 and TRBJ1-1, is as follows: NAGVMQNPRHLVRRRGQEARLRCSPMKGHSHVYWYRQLPEEGLKFMVYLQKENIIDESGMPKERFSAEFPKEGPSILRIQQVVRGDSAAYFCASSPPSGVVAFFGQGTRLTVV.

This clone was seen a handful of times. The CDR3 protein is CASSEVGGEGQYF. CDR3 DNA sequence: TGTGCCAGCAGTGAAGTCGGGGGGGAGGGGCAGTACTTC. The chain is built from TRBV6-5 and TRBJ2-7, with TRBD2 matching over 8 bases. The CDR3 is 13 amino acids. The V gene end was trimmed by 5 bases and the J gene end by 9 bases; junction bases not matched to a gene: 9. The V gene's germline CDR1 is MNHEY and CDR2 SVGAGI.

The chain uses TRBV5-1 and TRBJ1-2, with TRBD1 identical over 9 bases. This CDR3 is 14 amino acids long. J gave up 2 bases and V 4 bases, and 3 bases lay outside the gene matches. CDR1 is SGHRS, CDR2 YFSETQ, per germline. The CDR3 bases are TGCGCCAGCAGCCGGGGACAGGGAAACTATGGCTACACCTTC. It codes for CASSRGQGNYGYTF.

V usage is TRBV6-4 and J usage is TRBJ2-1, with 10 bases matching TRBD2. The germline V gene encodes CDR1 MRHNA and CDR2 SNTAGT. The CDR3 has 15 residues. Unmatched junction bases numbered 2, after V lost 6 bases and J lost 0 bases. The chain's CDR3 is CASSSSGSSYNEQFF. The CDR3 DNA reads as TGTGCCAGCAGCTCTAGCGGGAGCTCCTACAATGAGCAGTTCTTC.

A single count supports this clone. The chain couples TRBV7-3 to TRBJ2-2, with D possibly matching TRBD1 (6 bases). Germline V lookup: CDR1 SGHTA, CDR2 FQGTGA. This CDR3 has 15 residues. Trimming took off 5 bases at V and 4 bases at J, with 14 bases between the two ends. The CDR3 loop reads CASSIQGPSTGELFF. In DNA, the CDR3 is TGTGCCAGCAGCATCCAGGGGCCGAGCACCGGGGAGCTGTTTTTT.

The chain is built from TRBV5-6 and TRBJ1-2; no reliable D call. With 5 bases removed from V and 5 bases from J, the gap between germline ends came to 22 bases. There are 16 residues in the CDR3. Germline V gives CDR1 SGHDT, CDR2 YYEEEE. The CDR3 DNA reads TGTGCCAGCAGTTCTCAACCGGAACAGCTAATTTATGGCTACACCTTC. This gives the protein CASSSQPEQLIYGYTF. Full variable domain (outside the CDR3, taken from reference TRBV5-6 and TRBJ1-2): DAGVTQSPTHLIKTRGQQVTLRCSPKSGHDTVSWYQQALGQGPQFIFQYYEEEERQRGNFPDRFSGHQFPNYSSELNVNALLLGDSALYLCASSSQPEQLIYGYTFGSGTRLTVV.

The chain has TRBV10-3 and TRBJ2-2; D ambiguous. With 3 bases removed from V and 4 bases from J, the gap between germline ends came to 12 bases. CDR1 ENHRY and CDR2 SYGVKD come from the germline V gene. This CDR3 comprises 15 residues. The chain's CDR3 is CAISDRVISTGELFF. CDR3 nucleotides: TGTGCCATCAGTGATCGGGTAATCAGCACCGGGGAGCTGTTTTTT.

Only one count was recorded for this clone. The CDR3 here is CASSRTGGLNQPQHF. As DNA, the CDR3 is TGTGCCAGCAGCCGAACAGGGGGCCTAAATCAGCCCCAGCATTTT. J is TRBJ1-5 and V is TRBV7-9, with TRBD1 identical over 9 bases. In germline, CDR1 is SEHNR, CDR2 FQNEAQ (reference sequence). V trimming: 5 bases; J trimming: 4 bases; junction bases outside the gene matches: 6. The CDR3 consists of 15 residues.

The rearrangement uses TRBV4-1 and TRBJ1-2; possible D gene TRBD1, 5 bases. Trimming cost V 0 bases and J 3 bases, with 17 bases left between them. The germline gives CDR1 MGHRA, CDR2 YSYEKL. This CDR3 spans 17 amino acids. Here the CDR3 reads CASSQDAAGMMDYGYTF. The CDR3, as DNA: TGCGCCAGCAGCCAAGATGCCGCAGGGATGATGGACTATGGCTACACCTTC.